The 32 T cell receptor beta chains in this list originate from one sample, sequenced in a study of T-cell reconstitution after alpha-beta-depleted transplantation in children. A library of TCRbeta sequences, prepared with unique molecular identifiers, was generated. Each CDR3 protein gets one entry after TCRdb re-called the PCR reads with MiXCR. The data show about 610,000 distinct CDR3 sequences, roughly 10% seen once. The starting material was PBMCs from the stem cell graft donor, obtained from the stem cell graft. These receptors originate from a human donor who donated a stem cell graft to a child with acute myeloid leukemia.

This clonotype was recorded a few times. This sequence joins TRBV29-1 and TRBJ1-1; D uncertain. CDR3 length: 12 amino acids. Germline assignment: CDR1 SQVTM and CDR2 ANQGSEA. V gave up 0 bases and J gave up 9 bases, with 11 bases separating them. DNA for the CDR3: TGCAGCGTTGAAGAAGTCGACGGTAAAGCTTTCTTT. Translating gives CSVEEVDGKAFF.

The gene calls are TRBV5-1 and TRBJ2-3; D could derive from TRBD1 or TRBD2 (5 bases each). With 1 base removed from V and 4 bases from J, the gap between germline ends came to 10 bases. Germline V gene sequence: CDR1 SGHRS, CDR2 YFSETQ. This CDR3 comprises 14 residues. In DNA, the CDR3 is TGCGCCAGCAGCTTGCCAGGGAGCGCAGATACGCAGTATTTT. Translation: CASSLPGSADTQYF.

CDR3 amino acids: CASSSSPAGSSGNTIYF. CDR3 in DNA: TGCGCCAGCAGCTCCTCTCCGGCGGGCAGCTCTGGAAACACCATATATTTT. V usage is TRBV5-1 and J usage is TRBJ1-3; D unresolved. The CDR3 length is 17 residues. CDR1 SGHRS and CDR2 YFSETQ come from the germline V gene. V was shortened by 3 bases and J by 0 bases, with 16 bases between the two germline ends.

This clonotype was counted ten times or more. The chain employs TRBV5-1 and TRBJ2-7; 9 nucleotides match TRBD1. J lost 0 bases, V lost 1 base, and 5 bases had no gene match. The CDR3 length is 16 residues. The V gene's germline CDR1 is SGHRS and CDR2 YFSETQ. The CDR3 region has the DNA TGCGCCAGCAGCTTGTCGGGACAGGGAGTCTCCTACGAGCAGTACTTC. Translated: CASSLSGQGVSYEQYF. The full variable domain, with the rest looked up from reference TRBV5-1 and TRBJ2-7, is KAGVTQTPRYLIKTRGQQVTLSCSPISGHRSVSWYQQTPGQGLQFLFEYFSETQRNKGNFPGRFSGRQFSNSRSEMNVSTLELGDSALYLCASSLSGQGVSYEQYFGPGTRLTVT.

This clonotype was picked up a small number of times. This chain connects TRBV7-8 to TRBJ1-1; D is unresolved. Germline V gene data show CDR1 as SGHVS and CDR2 as FQNEAQ. The V end was cut by 2 bases, the J end by 1 base, with 5 bases between. This CDR3 has 13 residues. The CDR3 sequence is CASSLRWNTEAFF. As DNA, the CDR3 is TGTGCCAGCAGCTTACGTTGGAACACTGAAGCTTTCTTT.

The sample holds many counts of this clonotype. The rearrangement links TRBV7-2 to TRBJ2-2, with TRBD2 matching 10 bases. This CDR3 spans 16 amino acids. V trimming: 1 base; J trimming: 8 bases; junction bases outside the gene matches: 7. Germline assignment: CDR1 SGHTA and CDR2 FQGNSA. DNA for the CDR3: TGTGCCAGCAGCTTAGAGGCCCGGACTAGCGGTGGGGAGCTGTTTTTT. It yields the protein CASSLEARTSGGELFF.

In this sample, this clonotype turned up many times. This rearrangement joins TRBV7-2 to TRBJ2-5; TRBD2 aligns across 16 bases. The CDR3 is 17 residues long. V trimming: 5 bases; J trimming: 1 base; junction bases outside the gene matches: 4. CDR1 SGHTA and CDR2 FQGNSA come from the germline V gene. The CDR3, as DNA: TGTGCCAGCAGCCCGGGACTAGCGGGAGGGCTCCAAGAGACCCAGTACTTC. The encoded protein is CASSPGLAGGLQETQYF.

This clonotype was seen more than once but under ten times. The chain is built from TRBV29-1 and TRBJ2-5, with D possibly being TRBD2 (6 bases). V was pared by 4 bases and J by 5 bases, with 20 bases between. Germline V gene sequence: CDR1 SQVTM, CDR2 ANQGSEA. This CDR3 comprises 15 residues. The CDR3 bases are TGCAGCGTTGTGGGGGGACCAAGGGCAGGGGAGACCCAGTACTTC. Protein sequence: CSVVGGPRAGETQYF.

This clonotype was detected a few times. The chain recombines TRBV5-5 with TRBJ2-5; D is unclear. The CDR3 spans 14 residues. Germline values: CDR1 SGHKS, CDR2 YYEKEE (reference sequence). The V gene lost 0 bases and the J gene lost 1 base, with 7 bases spanning the gap. CDR3 protein: CASSLESGQETQYF. The CDR3 nucleotides are TGTGCCAGCAGCTTGGAATCCGGCCAAGAGACCCAGTACTTC.

This clonotype was observed many times. The chain combines TRBV15 with TRBJ1-5; D is undetermined. V was clipped by 4 bases and J by 4 bases, with 5 bases between them. The germline V gene has CDR1 LNHNV and CDR2 YYDKDF (reference sequence). CDR3 length: 12 amino acids. The CDR3 nucleotides are TGTGCCACCAGCAAAGAAAATCAGCCCCAGCATTTT. Its translation: CATSKENQPQHF.

This clonotype has at least ten counts. The gene calls are TRBV7-2 and TRBJ2-3; D is perhaps TRBD2 (6 bases). V was trimmed by 0 bases and J by 4 bases, leaving 14 bases between them. There are 16 residues in the CDR3. CDR1 is SGHTA, CDR2 FQGNSA, per germline. Here the CDR3 reads CASSLAGPGVADTQYF. The CDR3 DNA reads as TGTGCCAGCAGCTTAGCAGGGCCGGGAGTCGCAGATACGCAGTATTTT.

The genes are TRBV19 and TRBJ1-1; 8 bases match TRBD1. With V trimmed by 1 base and J by 0 bases, 1 base remained unmatched. CDR1 LNHDA and CDR2 SQIVND come from the germline V gene (reference sequence). This CDR3 comprises 15 residues. Here the CDR3 reads CASSIGQGLNTEAFF. Here the CDR3 DNA reads TGTGCCAGTAGTATAGGACAGGGGCTGAACACTGAAGCTTTCTTT.

The sample holds a few counts of this clonotype. The chain combines TRBV29-1 with TRBJ1-1; TRBD1 matches at 7 bases. This CDR3 spans 13 amino acids. Germline CDR1 SQVTM, CDR2 ANQGSEA. V shed 3 bases, J shed 3 bases, and the junction held 4 bases outside the gene matches. In DNA, the CDR3 is TGCAGCGTTGATCCGGGACAGCACACTGAAGCTTTCTTT. It specifies CSVDPGQHTEAFF.

This clonotype has only a few counts. This chain joins TRBV6-1 and TRBJ2-6; possible D gene TRBD1, 5 bases. Germline-derived CDR1 and CDR2 are MNHNS and SASEGT. Trimming took off 8 bases at V and 4 bases at J, with 18 bases between the two ends. CDR3 length: 16 amino acids. In DNA form, the CDR3 reads TGTGCCAGCGAGAATCCTGCAGGGTCCGGGGCCAACGTCCTGACTTTC. Translated: CASENPAGSGANVLTF.

This rearrangement joins TRBV12-3 or TRBV12-4 to TRBJ2-3; D possibly uses TRBD1 or TRBD2 (5 bases each). This CDR3 comprises 15 residues. Trimming removed 3 bases at V and 4 bases at J, with 14 bases between. The CDR3 nucleotides read TGTGCCAGCAGTTTCAAGGGGATGGGGGCAGATACGCAGTATTTT. This translates into CASSFKGMGADTQYF.

V and J are TRBV28 and TRBJ2-7, with 8 positions matching TRBD2. The CDR3 extends over 14 amino acids. Germline V gives CDR1 MDHEN, CDR2 SYDVKM. After removal of 6 bases from V and 0 bases from J, the junction contained 4 bases not matched to a gene. This CDR3 is CASSRSGVSYEQYF. CDR3 nucleotides: TGTGCCAGCAGCCGTAGCGGGGTCTCCTACGAGCAGTACTTC.

The chain has TRBV29-1 and TRBJ2-1, with 7 bases matching TRBD2. Germline V lookup: CDR1 SQVTM, CDR2 ANQGSEA. The CDR3 length is 17 residues. V gave up 3 bases and J gave up 1 base; unmatched junction bases: 12. The CDR3 spells CSVEPTSASGSYNEQFF. For the CDR3, the DNA is TGCAGCGTTGAGCCCACTAGCGCTAGCGGATCCTACAATGAGCAGTTCTTC.

This clonotype was recorded a few times. V usage is TRBV20-1 and J usage is TRBJ2-5; TRBD2 matches at 7 bases. The germline gives CDR1 DFQATT, CDR2 SNEGSKA (reference sequence). This CDR3 is 11 amino acids long. After removal of 6 bases from V and 3 bases from J, the junction contained 1 base not matched to a gene. In nucleotides, the CDR3 is TGCAGTGCGCTAGCGGAAGAGACCCAGTACTTC. Protein sequence: CSALAEETQYF.

This rearrangement joins TRBV29-1 to TRBJ2-7; 12 bases align to TRBD2. CDR1 is SQVTM and CDR2 is ANQGSEA in the germline V gene. V gave up 4 bases and J gave up 2 bases; unmatched junction bases: 3. CDR3 length: 14 amino acids. Here the CDR3 reads CSVAPSGRAYEQYF. For the CDR3, the DNA is TGCAGCGTTGCTCCTAGCGGGAGGGCCTACGAGCAGTACTTC.

This clonotype was counted a few times. The J gene is TRBJ2-5, the V gene TRBV11-3; 16 bases match TRBD2. Germline assignment: CDR1 SGHNT and CDR2 YENEEA. V gave up 3 bases and J gave up 0 bases; unmatched junction bases: 7. The CDR3 loop spans 19 amino acids. The CDR3 here is CASSLGLAGGPMYQETQYF. The DNA of the CDR3 is TGTGCCAGCAGCTTGGGACTAGCGGGAGGGCCGATGTACCAAGAGACCCAGTACTTC.

This clonotype appeared many times. The CDR3 bases are TGCAGCGTTGGGGCCGAAAAGTCATGGGACACTGAAGCTTTCTTT. The encoded protein is CSVGAEKSWDTEAFF. V gene TRBV29-1 combines with J gene TRBJ1-1, with D uncertain. Trimming removed 4 bases from V and 3 bases from J, with 18 bases in between. From germline, CDR1 is SQVTM and CDR2 ANQGSEA. This CDR3 is 15 amino acids long.

The sample holds many counts of this clonotype. The V gene is TRBV5-1, the J gene TRBJ2-2, with 9 bases fitting TRBD1. The CDR3 sequence is 20 residues long. Germline V gene data show CDR1 as SGHRS and CDR2 as YFSETQ. V lost 1 base and J lost 2; bases outside the gene matches: 15. The CDR3 sequence: CASSLSRWRTGESNTGELFF. Written as DNA, the CDR3 is TGCGCCAGCAGCTTGTCTCGTTGGCGGACAGGGGAGAGTAACACCGGGGAGCTGTTTTTT.

This clonotype was detected only a few times. The chain couples TRBV29-1 to TRBJ2-7, with 11 bases that match TRBD1. V was clipped by 6 bases and J by 7 bases; unmatched bases: 8. CDR1 and CDR2 from the germline V gene are SQVTM and ANQGSEA. This CDR3 comprises 13 residues. CDR3 coding DNA: TGCAGCGTACACTCCGGGACAGGGGGTGAGCAGTACTTC. Its translation is CSVHSGTGGEQYF.

This chain uses TRBV20-1 with TRBJ2-7; D gene ambiguous. CDR1 is DFQATT and CDR2 is SNEGSKA in the germline V gene (reference sequence). Trimming cost V 0 bases and J 1 base, with 10 bases left between them. The CDR3 sequence is 14 residues long. The CDR3 DNA follows: TGCAGTGCTAGAGATCCCGCAGTGTCCTACGAGCAGTACTTC. This codes for CSARDPAVSYEQYF.

This clonotype was counted between two and nine times. The chain joins TRBV30 to TRBJ2-1, with TRBD1 identical over 7 bases. Trimming removed 2 bases from V and 6 bases from J; junction bases left unmatched: 10. This CDR3 contains 15 residues. CDR1 and CDR2 from the germline V gene are GTSNPN and SVGIG (reference sequence). The CDR3 DNA sequence: TGTGCCTGGAGTCGGGACAGCTTTAGGGGCAATGAGCAGTTCTTC. Its protein is CAWSRDSFRGNEQFF. Filled out from reference TRBV30 and TRBJ2-1, the complete variable domain reads SQTIHQWPATLVQPVGSPLSLECTVEGTSNPNLYWYRQAAGRGLQLLFYSVGIGQISSEVPQNLSASRPQDRQFILSSKKLLLSDSGFYLCAWSRDSFRGNEQFFGPGTRLTVL.

This clonotype appeared a few times. The V and J genes are TRBV7-2 and TRBJ1-6; D is unclear. CDR3 length: 15 amino acids. The V end was cut by 5 bases, the J end by 0 bases, with 8 bases between. Per germline, CDR1 SGHTA and CDR2 FQGNSA. The CDR3 protein is CASSAMSSYNSPLHF. The CDR3 coding sequence is TGTGCCAGCAGCGCTATGAGCTCCTATAATTCACCCCTCCACTTT.

Only a few counts were recorded for this clonotype. V is TRBV20-1 and J is TRBJ2-1; 8 bases align to TRBD1. Germline CDR1 is DFQATT and CDR2 is SNEGSKA (reference sequence). This CDR3 is 16 amino acids long. The V gene end was trimmed by 6 bases and the J gene end by 4 bases; junction bases not matched to a gene: 14. CDR3 coding DNA: TGCAGTGCAAAACTGGGACAGGCGAATACTTACAATGAGCAGTTCTTC. Its protein product is CSAKLGQANTYNEQFF.

V is TRBV12-3 or TRBV12-4 and J is TRBJ2-1; 8 bases map to TRBD2. V shed 8 bases, J shed 4 bases, and the junction held 13 bases outside the gene matches. CDR3 length: 16 amino acids. In DNA form, the CDR3 reads TGTGCCAGCTCACCGTTAGGACTAGCCCTTTACAATGAGCAGTTCTTC. Its protein is CASSPLGLALYNEQFF.

The chain carries TRBV30 and TRBJ2-7; D is unresolved. CDR3 length equals 15 residues. From germline, CDR1 is GTSNPN and CDR2 SVGIG (reference sequence). Trimming removed 4 bases at V and 1 base at J, with 17 bases between. The CDR3 spells CAWKQHSPPSYEQYF. DNA for the CDR3: TGTGCCTGGAAACAACATTCTCCGCCTTCCTACGAGCAGTACTTC.

The sample holds many counts of this clonotype. The gene calls are TRBV20-1 and TRBJ2-2, with TRBD1 identical over 8 bases. The V and J ends lost 0 bases and 4 bases, in that order; junction bases with no gene match: 7. CDR1 and CDR2 from the germline V gene are DFQATT and SNEGSKA (reference sequence). This CDR3 contains 16 residues. CDR3 amino acids: CSARDRGTGLTGELFF. The CDR3 DNA is TGCAGTGCTAGAGATCGTGGGACAGGCCTCACCGGGGAGCTGTTTTTT.

This clonotype was observed a few times. The V call is TRBV11-2, the J call TRBJ2-2; 13 positions match TRBD2. V shed 3 bases and J 0 bases; nucleotides not matched to a gene: 4. Per the germline V gene, CDR1 is SGHAT and CDR2 is FQNNGV. This CDR3 region has 18 residues. CDR3 amino acids: CASSFRLAGGSNTGELFF. The CDR3 nucleotides are TGTGCCAGCAGCTTCAGACTAGCGGGAGGTTCGAACACCGGGGAGCTGTTTTTT.

In its sample, this clonotype was seen once. V usage is TRBV5-1 and J usage is TRBJ2-1; D perhaps matches TRBD1 (7 bases). Germline CDR1 and CDR2: SGHRS and YFSETQ. CDR3 length: 14 residues. V was pared by 7 bases and J by 4 bases, with 15 bases between. The CDR3 DNA is TGCGCCAGCGAGGAGGGGACAGCTTACAATGAGCAGTTCTTC. This encodes CASEEGTAYNEQFF.